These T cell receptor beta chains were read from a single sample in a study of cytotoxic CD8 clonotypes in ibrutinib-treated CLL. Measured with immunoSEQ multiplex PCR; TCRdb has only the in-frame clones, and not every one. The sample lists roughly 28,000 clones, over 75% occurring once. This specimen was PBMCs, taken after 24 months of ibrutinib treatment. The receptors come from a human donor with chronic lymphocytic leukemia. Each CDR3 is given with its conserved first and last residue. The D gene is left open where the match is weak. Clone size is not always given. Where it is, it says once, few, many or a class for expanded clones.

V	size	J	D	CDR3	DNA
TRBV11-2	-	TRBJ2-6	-	CASSLRGSGANVLTF	TGTGCCAGCAGCTTAAGAGGCTCTGGGGCCAACGTCCTGACTTTC
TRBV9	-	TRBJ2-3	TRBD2	CASSVAMTSIADTQYF	TGTGCCAGCAGCGTAGCTATGACTAGCATTGCAGATACGCAGTATTTT
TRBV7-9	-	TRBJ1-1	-	CASRIAFGPDFLAFF	TGTGCCAGCAGGATAGCGTTTGGACCGGACTTTTTGGCTTTCTTT
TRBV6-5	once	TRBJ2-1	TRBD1	CASSYGTGSLRQFF	TGTGCCAGCAGTTACGGGACAGGGAGTTTAAGGCAGTTCTTC
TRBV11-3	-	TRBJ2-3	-	CASSPTGDTQYF	TGTGCCAGCAGCCCTACCGGGGATACGCAGTATTTT
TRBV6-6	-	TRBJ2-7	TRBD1	CASSYMGQGYEQYF	TGTGCCAGCAGTTACATGGGACAGGGCTACGAGCAGTACTTC
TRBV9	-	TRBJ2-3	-	CASSVAPFGTDTQYF	TGTGCCAGCAGCGTAGCTCCCTTTGGCACAGATACGCAGTATTTT
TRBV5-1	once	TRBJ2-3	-	CASSLVVGSTDTQYF	TGCGCCAGCAGCTTGGTGGTAGGGAGCACAGATACGCAGTATTTT
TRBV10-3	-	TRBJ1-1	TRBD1	CAISVRTGGADEAFF	TGTGCCATCAGTGTTCGGACAGGGGGCGCTGATGAAGCTTTCTTT
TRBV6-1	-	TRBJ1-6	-	CASSATRHGYNSPLHF	TGTGCCAGCAGTGCTACCCGACACGGCTATAATTCACCCCTCCACTTT
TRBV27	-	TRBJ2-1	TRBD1	CASSLSIWTGGGDEQFF	TGTGCCAGCAGTTTATCGATCTGGACAGGGGGCGGGGATGAGCAGTTCTTC
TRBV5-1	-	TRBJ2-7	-	CASSLARSSRRYEQYF	TGCGCCAGCAGCTTGGCCAGGTCTAGCCGAAGATACGAGCAGTACTTC
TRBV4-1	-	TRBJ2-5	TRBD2	CASSRLAGGLETQYF	TGCGCCAGCAGCCGCCTAGCGGGGGGGCTTGAGACCCAGTACTTC
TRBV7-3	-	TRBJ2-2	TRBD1	CASSPRTGGNTGELFF	TGTGCCAGCAGCCCAAGGACAGGCGGAAACACCGGGGAGCTGTTTTTT